Below are 8 T cell receptor beta chains sequenced from a single sample in a study of T cells expressing NK-cell markers. Using the 5' RACE reads, TCRdb records one entry per CDR3 protein without DNA. Its table lists roughly 110,000 distinct CDR3 sequences. Input material: blood T cells: a sorted CD56 or NKG2C T cell subset, CD4+ or CD8+ T cells, or bulk PBMC T cells (not recorded which). Receptors were obtained from a woman aged 18 to 75 in good health.

The V and J genes are TRBV9 and TRBJ2-6; checking the TCRdb D call of TRBD2 is not possible without DNA. Germline V gene lookup returns CDR1 SGDLS and CDR2 YYNGEE. CDR3 size: 17 residues. The CDR3: CASSVWEAPSGANVLTF.

V gene TRBV18 combines with J gene TRBJ1-3; the TRBD1 assignment by TCRdb is unverifiable without DNA. The CDR3 runs to 17 residues. Germline CDR1 KGHSH, CDR2 LQKENI. The CDR3 sequence: CASSPDGVSGSGNTIYF. Looking up the rest from reference TRBV18 and TRBJ1-3 gives the full variable domain: NAGVMQNPRHLVRRRGQEARLRCSPMKGHSHVYWYRQLPEEGLKFMVYLQKENIIDESGMPKERFSAEFPKEGPSILRIQQVVRGDSAAYFCASSPDGVSGSGNTIYFGEGSWLTVV.

V and J are TRBV25-1 and TRBJ1-1. This CDR3 contains 14 residues. Per germline, CDR1 MGHDK and CDR2 SYGVNS. Here the CDR3 reads CASRDGNGGTEAFF.

The rearrangement links TRBV5-4 to TRBJ2-3; as DNA is missing, the TRBD1 call by TCRdb cannot be tested. This CDR3 has 13 amino acids. In germline, CDR1 is SGHNT, CDR2 YYREEE (reference sequence). CDR3 loop: CASSLFGGDTEYF. Complete variable domain (other parts from reference TRBV5-4 and TRBJ2-3): ETGVTQSPTHLIKTRGQQVTLRCSSQSGHNTVSWYQQALGQGPQFIFQYYREEENGRGNFPPRFSGLQFPNYSSELNVNALELDDSALYLCASSLFGGDTEYFGPGTRLTVL.

The V gene is TRBV10-3, the J gene TRBJ2-7; TCRdb's D call of TRBD1 is untestable without DNA. Germline-derived CDR1 and CDR2 are ENHRY and SYGVKD. The CDR3 totals 13 residues. This chain's CDR3 is CAITGQGVSEQYF.

The V and J genes are TRBV29-1 and TRBJ2-2; TCRdb names TRBD1, which stays unverified in the absence of DNA. Germline loops: CDR1 SQVTM, CDR2 ANQGSEA. The CDR3 runs to 14 residues. The CDR3 spells CSVEWTENTGELFF.

The chain uses TRBV28 and TRBJ2-5; TCRdb outputs TRBD2, but without DNA this stays unchecked. Germline-derived CDR1 and CDR2 are MDHEN and SYDVKM. The CDR3 totals 14 residues. The CDR3 protein is CASSFLAGVETQYF.

The chain couples TRBV4-3 to TRBJ2-7; TCRdb calls TRBD2, which cannot be checked without DNA. The CDR3 consists of 15 residues. Looked up from germline, CDR1 is LGHNA and CDR2 is YSLEER. This CDR3 is CASSLLAGGGYEQYF.